The clone carrying this T cell receptor beta chain was detected ten times or more. Its target is not known. The germline gives CDR1 DFQATT, CDR2 SNEGSKA (reference sequence). V was cut by 4 bases and J by 3 bases, with 19 bases left in between. The CDR3 is 15 residues long. The data were obtained in a study of T-cell memory formation after mild COVID-19. For the study at large: Clusters were largely donor specific. Study results and limitations: Cross-reactive memory appears to have joined, as suggested by some responding clones showing up in pre-infection memory. Proof of SARS-CoV-2 specificity was absent for the second-wave clones that crested on day 37. CD4+ bias marked clones expanding day 15 to 37, unlike balanced contracting clones.

TCRdb fed the 5' RACE reads into MiXCR, producing one record per CDR3 protein. Of roughly 29,000 distinct CDR3 sequences listed, less than 15% are singletons. Material for sequencing was PBMCs or a T cell subset sorted from them (not recorded which). The origin of this receptor is an adult woman who had mild COVID-19 (a few samples of this study predate the infection). Cell type and time point are not known. The rearrangement uses TRBV20-1 and TRBJ2-7; D may correspond to TRBD1 or TRBD2 (7 bases each). For the CDR3, the DNA is TGCAGTGCTACCCCCGGGGAGGGGGCGGGCTACGAGCAGTACTTC. It translates to CSATPGEGAGYEQYF.